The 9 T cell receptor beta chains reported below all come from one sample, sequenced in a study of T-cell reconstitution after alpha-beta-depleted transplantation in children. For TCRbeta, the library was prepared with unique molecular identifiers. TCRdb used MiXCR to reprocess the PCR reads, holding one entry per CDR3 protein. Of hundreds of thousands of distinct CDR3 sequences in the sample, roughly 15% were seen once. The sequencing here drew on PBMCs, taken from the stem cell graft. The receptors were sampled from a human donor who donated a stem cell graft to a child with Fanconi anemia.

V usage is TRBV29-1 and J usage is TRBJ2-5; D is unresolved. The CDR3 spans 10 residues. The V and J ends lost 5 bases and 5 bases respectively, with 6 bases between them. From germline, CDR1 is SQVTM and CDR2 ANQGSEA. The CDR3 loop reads CSVQTETQYF. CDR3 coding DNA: TGCAGCGTTCAGACGGAGACCCAGTACTTC.

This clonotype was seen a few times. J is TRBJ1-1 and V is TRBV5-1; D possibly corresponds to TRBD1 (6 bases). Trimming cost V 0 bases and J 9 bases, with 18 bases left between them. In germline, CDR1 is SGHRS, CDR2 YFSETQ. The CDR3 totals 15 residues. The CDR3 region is CASSLAAGVGEKAFF. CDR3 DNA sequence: TGCGCCAGCAGCTTGGCCGCAGGGGTCGGGGAAAAAGCTTTCTTT.

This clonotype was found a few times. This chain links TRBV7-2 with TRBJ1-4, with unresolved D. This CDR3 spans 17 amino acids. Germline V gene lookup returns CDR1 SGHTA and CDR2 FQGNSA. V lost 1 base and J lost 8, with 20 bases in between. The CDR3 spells CASSLGAHPLRYEKLFF. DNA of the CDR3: TGTGCCAGCAGCTTAGGGGCCCATCCTTTGAGATACGAAAAACTGTTTTTT.

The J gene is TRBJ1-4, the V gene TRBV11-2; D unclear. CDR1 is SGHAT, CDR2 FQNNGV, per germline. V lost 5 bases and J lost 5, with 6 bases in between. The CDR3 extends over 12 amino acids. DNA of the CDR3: TGTGCCAGCAGCCTCCAAAATGAAAAACTGTTTTTT. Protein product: CASSLQNEKLFF.

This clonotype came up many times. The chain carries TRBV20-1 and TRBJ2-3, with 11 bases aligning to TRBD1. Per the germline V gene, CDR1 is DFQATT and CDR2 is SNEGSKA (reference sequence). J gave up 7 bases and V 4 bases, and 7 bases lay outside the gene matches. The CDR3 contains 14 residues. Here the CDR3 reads CSATWDRGLNTQYF. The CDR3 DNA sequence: TGCAGTGCTACCTGGGACAGGGGGTTGAATACGCAGTATTTT.

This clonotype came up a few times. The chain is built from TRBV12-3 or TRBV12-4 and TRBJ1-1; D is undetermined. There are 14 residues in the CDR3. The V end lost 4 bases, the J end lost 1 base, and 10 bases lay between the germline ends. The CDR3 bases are TGTGCCAGCAGTTGGGCCAGCTCGAACACTGAAGCTTTCTTT. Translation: CASSWASSNTEAFF.

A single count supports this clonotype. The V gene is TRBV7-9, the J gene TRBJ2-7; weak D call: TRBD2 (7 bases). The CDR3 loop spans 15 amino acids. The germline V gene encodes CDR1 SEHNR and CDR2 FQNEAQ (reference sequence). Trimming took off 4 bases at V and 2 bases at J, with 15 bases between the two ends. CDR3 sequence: CASSSGGPTPYEQYF. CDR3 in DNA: TGTGCCAGCAGCTCGGGGGGCCCTACCCCCTACGAGCAGTACTTC.

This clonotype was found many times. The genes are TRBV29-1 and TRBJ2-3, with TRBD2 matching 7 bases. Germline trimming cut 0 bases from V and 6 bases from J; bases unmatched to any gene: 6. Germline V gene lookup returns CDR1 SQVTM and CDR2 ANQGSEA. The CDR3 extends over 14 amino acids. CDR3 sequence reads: CSVEDPLAVDTQYF. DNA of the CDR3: TGCAGCGTTGAAGATCCCCTAGCGGTGGATACGCAGTATTTT.

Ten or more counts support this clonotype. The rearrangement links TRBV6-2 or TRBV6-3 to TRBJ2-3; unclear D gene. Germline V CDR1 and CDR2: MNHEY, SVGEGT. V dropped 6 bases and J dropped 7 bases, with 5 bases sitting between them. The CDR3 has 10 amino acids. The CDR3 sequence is CASREHTQYF. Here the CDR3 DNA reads TGTGCCAGCAGAGAACATACGCAGTATTTT.